This passage covers 8 T cell receptor beta chains from one sample sequenced in a study of T cell repertoires in breast cancer. Unpaired genes were suppressed by blocking oligonucleotides during a second nested PCR. TCRdb independently ran MiXCR on the emulsion pairing reads; one entry per CDR3 protein. This table has roughly 39,000 distinct CDR3 sequences, under 60% appearing once. The expanded emulsion RT-PCR method captured paired alpha and beta chains from CD8+ T cells. Sample: CD8+ T cells. Receptors were obtained from a pool of human donors with breast cancer or a healthy control (not recorded which).

The CDR3 is CSAPPRRRVETQYF. CDR3 DNA sequence: TGCAGTGCCCCCCCCCGCAGACGGGTGGAGACCCAGTACTTC. The chain recombines TRBV20-1 with TRBJ2-5; D not resolved. CDR3 length: 14 amino acids. Germline V gene lookup returns CDR1 DFQATT and CDR2 SNEGSKA (reference sequence). Trimming took off 6 bases at V and 5 bases at J, with 19 bases between the two ends.

This clonotype was seen only once. This chain uses TRBV5-1 with TRBJ1-4; D ambiguous. In germline, CDR1 is SGHRS, CDR2 YFSETQ. Trimming cost V 5 bases and J 10 bases, with 18 bases left between them. The CDR3 is made up of 14 amino acids. CDR3 residues: CASSRSLSDGKLFF. In nucleotides, the CDR3 is TGCGCCAGCAGTCGGTCGCTGTCCGATGGAAAACTGTTTTTT.

This clonotype was picked up many times. This chain links TRBV20-1 with TRBJ2-3; D gene unclear. The CDR3 is 14 amino acids. The germline CDR1 and CDR2 sequences are DFQATT and SNEGSKA (reference sequence). V shed 5 bases and J shed 7 bases, with 19 bases lying between them. DNA for the CDR3: TGCAGTGCTCCTTCATCAGGACGACGGAATACGCAGTATTTT. It yields the protein CSAPSSGRRNTQYF.

This clonotype came up a few times. The rearrangement links TRBV5-1 to TRBJ1-1; no clear D. With 0 bases removed from V and 5 bases from J, the gap between germline ends came to 8 bases. Germline-derived CDR1 and CDR2 are SGHRS and YFSETQ. CDR3 size: 13 residues. Written as DNA, the CDR3 is TGCGCCAGCAGCTTGGGTTTGAGGACTGAAGCTTTCTTT. As protein: CASSLGLRTEAFF.

This clonotype was counted only a few times. The chain recombines TRBV2 with TRBJ1-1; no clear D gene. Trimming took 7 bases from V and 0 from J, leaving 9 bases between them. This CDR3 has 13 amino acids. From germline, CDR1 is SNHLY and CDR2 FYNNEI. For the CDR3, the DNA is TGTGCCAGCATCTCACAGATGAACACTGAAGCTTTCTTT. Its protein product is CASISQMNTEAFF.

The CDR3 sequence is CASSYDAGSNQPQHF. In DNA, the CDR3 is TGTGCCAGCAGTTACGATGCGGGGAGCAATCAGCCCCAGCATTTT. The chain is built from TRBV6-5 and TRBJ1-5; D gene unclear. Between the trimmed V and J ends, which lost 2 bases and 1 base, there was a span of 9 bases. The V gene's germline CDR1 is MNHEY and CDR2 SVGAGI. There are 15 residues in the CDR3.

The chain couples TRBV20-1 to TRBJ1-1; D is unresolved. V was pared by 6 bases and J by 1 base, with 9 bases between. Per the germline V gene, CDR1 is DFQATT and CDR2 is SNEGSKA (reference sequence). This CDR3 has 12 amino acids. CDR3 bases: TGCAGTGCGAAGAAACGGAACACTGAAGCTTTCTTT. It yields the protein CSAKKRNTEAFF.

This clonotype was observed a handful of times. The chain carries TRBV20-1 and TRBJ2-3; 10 bases line up with TRBD2. CDR1 and CDR2 (germline): DFQATT, SNEGSKA (reference sequence). Trimming cost V 3 bases and J 0 bases; bases outside gene matches: 3. The CDR3 totals 15 residues. The DNA of the CDR3 is TGCAGTGCTAGCCGGACTAGCGGAAGCACAGATACGCAGTATTTT. The encoded protein is CSASRTSGSTDTQYF.